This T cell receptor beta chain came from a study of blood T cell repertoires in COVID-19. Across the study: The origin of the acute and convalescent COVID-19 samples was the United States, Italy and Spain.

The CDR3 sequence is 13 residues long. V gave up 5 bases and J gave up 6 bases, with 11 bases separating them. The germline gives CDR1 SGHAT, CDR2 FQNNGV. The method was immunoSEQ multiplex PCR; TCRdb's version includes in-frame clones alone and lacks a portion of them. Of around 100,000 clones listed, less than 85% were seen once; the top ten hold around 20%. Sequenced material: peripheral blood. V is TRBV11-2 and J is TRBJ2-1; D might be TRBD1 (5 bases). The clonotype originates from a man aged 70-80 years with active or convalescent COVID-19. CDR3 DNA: TGTGCCAGCAGCGGGCTCAGGGCCAATGAGCAGTTCTTC. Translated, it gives CASSGLRANEQFF.